This T cell receptor beta chain was obtained from a study of T cell responses to AZD1222 COVID-19 vaccine. Study-level information: Second doses were pooled across both intervals (about 4 or about 12 weeks). Findings and caveats of the study: The study sampled repertoires only after the peak T cell response. Females made up more of the donors, who were largely white British, and clonal diversity may have come out too low.

Libraries were prepared by immunoSEQ multiplex PCR; TCRdb keeps only in-frame clonotypes and omits some of them. The sample yields about 97,000 clones, around 89% seen once. V dropped 0 bases and J dropped 5 bases, with 8 bases sitting between them. This CDR3 comprises 14 residues. The germline V gene encodes CDR1 SGHVS and CDR2 FQNEAQ. Comment on this clone: Its antigen is still unknown.

This chain links TRBV7-8 with TRBJ1-3, with D hard to call. This sequence was found in an adult in good health. This sample comprised peripheral blood, obtained on day 0 of AZD1222 vaccination. This CDR3 is CASSLAGSRNTIYF. CDR3 bases: TGTGCCAGCAGCTTAGCGGGCAGTAGAAACACCATATATTTT.